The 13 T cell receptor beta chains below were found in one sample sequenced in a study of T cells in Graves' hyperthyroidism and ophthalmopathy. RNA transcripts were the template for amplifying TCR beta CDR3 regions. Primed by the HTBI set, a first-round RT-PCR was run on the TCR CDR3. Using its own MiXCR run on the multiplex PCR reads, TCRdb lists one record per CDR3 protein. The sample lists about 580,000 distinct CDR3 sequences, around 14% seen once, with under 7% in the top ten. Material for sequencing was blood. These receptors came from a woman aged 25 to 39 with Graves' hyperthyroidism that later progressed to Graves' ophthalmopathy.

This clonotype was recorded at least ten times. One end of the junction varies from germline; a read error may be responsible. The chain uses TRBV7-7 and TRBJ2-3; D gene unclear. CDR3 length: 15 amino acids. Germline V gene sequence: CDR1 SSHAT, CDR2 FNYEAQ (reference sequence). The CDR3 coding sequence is TGTGCTAGCAGCTTAGCTCCAGCGTCGACAGATACGCAGTATTTT. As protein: CASSLAPASTDTQYF. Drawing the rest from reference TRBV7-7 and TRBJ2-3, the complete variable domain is GAGVSQSPRYKVTKRGQDVTLRCDPISSHATLYWYQQALGQGPEFLTYFNYEAQPDKSGLPSDRFSAERPEGSISTLTIQRTEQRDSAMYRCASSLAPASTDTQYFGPGTRLTVL.

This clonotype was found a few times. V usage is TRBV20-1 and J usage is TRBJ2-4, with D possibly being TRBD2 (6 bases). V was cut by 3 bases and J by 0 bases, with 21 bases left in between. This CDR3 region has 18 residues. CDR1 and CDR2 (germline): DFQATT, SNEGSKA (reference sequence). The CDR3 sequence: CSARGGLASPLAKNIQYF. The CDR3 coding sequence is TGCAGTGCTAGGGGCGGGCTAGCGAGCCCGCTAGCCAAAAACATTCAGTACTTC.

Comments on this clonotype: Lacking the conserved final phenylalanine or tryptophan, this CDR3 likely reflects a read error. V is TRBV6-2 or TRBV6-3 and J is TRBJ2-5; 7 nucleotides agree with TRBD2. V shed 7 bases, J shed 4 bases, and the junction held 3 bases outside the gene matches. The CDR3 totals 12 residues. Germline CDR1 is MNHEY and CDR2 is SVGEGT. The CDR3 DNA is TGTGCCAGCAAACTAGCGCCAGAGACCCAGTACTCC. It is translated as CASKLAPETQYS.

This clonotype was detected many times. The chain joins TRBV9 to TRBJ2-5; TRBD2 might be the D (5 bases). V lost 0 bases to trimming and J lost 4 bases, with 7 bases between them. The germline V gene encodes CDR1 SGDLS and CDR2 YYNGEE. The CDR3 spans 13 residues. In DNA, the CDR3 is TGTGCCAGCAGCGTAGGAGGGAGAGAGACCCAGTACTTC. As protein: CASSVGGRETQYF.

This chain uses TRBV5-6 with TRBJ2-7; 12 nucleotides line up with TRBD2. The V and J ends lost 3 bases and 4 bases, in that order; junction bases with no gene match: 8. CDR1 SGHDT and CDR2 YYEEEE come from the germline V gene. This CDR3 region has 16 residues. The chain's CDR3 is CASSSRLAGVQYEQYF. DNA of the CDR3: TGTGCCAGCAGCTCCCGACTAGCGGGGGTGCAGTACGAGCAGTACTTC.

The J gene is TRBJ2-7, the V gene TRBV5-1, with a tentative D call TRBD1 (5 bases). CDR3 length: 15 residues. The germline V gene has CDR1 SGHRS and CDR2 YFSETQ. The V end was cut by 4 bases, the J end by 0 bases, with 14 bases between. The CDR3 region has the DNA TGCGCCAGCAGCGCAAGGACATGGAACTCCTACGAGCAGTACTTC. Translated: CASSARTWNSYEQYF.

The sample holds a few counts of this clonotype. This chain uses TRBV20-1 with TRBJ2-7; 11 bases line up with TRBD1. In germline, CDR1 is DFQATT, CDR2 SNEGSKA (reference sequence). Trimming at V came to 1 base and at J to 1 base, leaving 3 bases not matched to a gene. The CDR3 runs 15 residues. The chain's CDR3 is CSARGDRGGSYEQYF. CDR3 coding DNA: TGCAGTGCTAGAGGGGACAGGGGGGGTTCCTACGAGCAGTACTTC.

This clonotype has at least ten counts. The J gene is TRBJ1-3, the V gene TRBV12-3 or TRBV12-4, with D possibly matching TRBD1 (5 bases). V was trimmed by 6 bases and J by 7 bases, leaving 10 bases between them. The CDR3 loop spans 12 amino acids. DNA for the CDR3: TGTGCCAGCAGCGCGCAGGGTAACACCATATATTTT. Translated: CASSAQGNTIYF.

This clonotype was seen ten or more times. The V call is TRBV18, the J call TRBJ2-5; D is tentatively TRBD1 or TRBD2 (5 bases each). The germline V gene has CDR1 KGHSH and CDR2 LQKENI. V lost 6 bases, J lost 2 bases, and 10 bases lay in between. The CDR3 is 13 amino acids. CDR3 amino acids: CASSRDVQETQYF. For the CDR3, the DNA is TGTGCCAGCTCCAGGGACGTTCAAGAGACCCAGTACTTC.

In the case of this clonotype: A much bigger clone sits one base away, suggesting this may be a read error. Here the CDR3 reads CAWSVRSTATQYF. CDR3 nucleotide sequence: TGTGCCTGGAGTGTACGGAGTACGGCGACCCAGTACTTC. V is TRBV30 and J is TRBJ2-5, with no clear D. Per germline, CDR1 GTSNPN and CDR2 SVGIG (reference sequence). The V end lost 0 bases, the J end lost 7 bases, and 12 bases lay between the germline ends. The CDR3 loop spans 13 amino acids.

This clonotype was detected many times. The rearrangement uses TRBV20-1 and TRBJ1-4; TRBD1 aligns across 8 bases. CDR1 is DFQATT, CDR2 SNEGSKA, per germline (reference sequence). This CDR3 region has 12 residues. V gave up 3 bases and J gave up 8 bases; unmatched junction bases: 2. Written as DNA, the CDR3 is TGCAGTGCTAGCACAGGGGGAGAAAAACTGTTTTTT. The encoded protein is CSASTGGEKLFF.

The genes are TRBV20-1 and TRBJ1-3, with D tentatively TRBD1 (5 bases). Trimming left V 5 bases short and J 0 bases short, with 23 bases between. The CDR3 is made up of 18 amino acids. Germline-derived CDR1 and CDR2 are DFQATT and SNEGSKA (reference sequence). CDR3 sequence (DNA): TGCAGTGCTGTCCGGGACCTACTAAATACCCTCTCTGGAAACACCATATATTTT. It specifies CSAVRDLLNTLSGNTIYF.

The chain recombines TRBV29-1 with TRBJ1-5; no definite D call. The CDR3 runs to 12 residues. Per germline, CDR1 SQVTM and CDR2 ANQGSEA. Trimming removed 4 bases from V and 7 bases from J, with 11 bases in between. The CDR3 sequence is CSVGEADQPQHF. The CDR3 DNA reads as TGCAGCGTTGGGGAGGCGGACCAGCCCCAGCATTTT.